This T cell receptor (beta chain) was retrieved from a study of early stage breast cancer tumors. In the study overall: About eight ER+/PR+/HER2- tumors were invasive ductal; four were invasive lobular.

Findings and caveats of the study: Compared with adjacent normal breast tissue, tumors showed around 2.7-fold greater T cell density and higher clonality. Functional markers like CD4, CD8 and FOXP3 were missed in bulk sequencing.

This table comes from immunoSEQ multiplex PCR, and its TCRdb copy is limited to in-frame clones, with some not included. This sample yields tens of thousands of clones, of which just under 85% are seen a single time; 9.3% belongs to the top ten. The CDR3 consists of 14 residues. Trimming stripped 5 bases from V and 4 bases from J, with 12 bases between. CDR1 SGHTA and CDR2 FQGNSA come from the germline V gene. To note about this clone: Its cognate antigen is unknown.

V gene TRBV7-2 combines with J gene TRBJ2-1, with D maybe TRBD1 (6 bases). The TCR comes from a person aged 50-59 years with breast cancer. The specimen sequenced was blood. CDR3 amino acids: CASSHGTKYNEQFF. The CDR3 nucleotides are TGTGCCAGCAGCCACGGGACAAAATACAATGAGCAGTTCTTC.